Listed here are 21 T cell receptor beta chains from one sample, sequenced in a study of early T cells in non-severe SARS-CoV-2 infection. TCRdb itself ran the 5' RACE reads through MiXCR, one entry per CDR3 protein. The sample includes 60,000 or so distinct CDR3 sequences, less than 9.5% of them seen just once. Sample: whole blood, taken at baseline. The receptors originated from an adult who was a healthcare worker with PCR-confirmed SARS-CoV-2 infection or an uninfected control (not recorded which).

The gene calls are TRBV4-2 and TRBJ2-7; D may be TRBD1 (7 bases). Germline assignment: CDR1 LGHNA and CDR2 YNFKEQ. V was shortened by 3 bases and J by 2 bases, with 11 bases between the two germline ends. The length of the CDR3 is 14 residues. CDR3 sequence reads: CASSHGGQPYEQYF. DNA for the CDR3: TGTGCCAGCAGCCACGGGGGACAGCCCTACGAGCAGTACTTC.

This chain links TRBV11-2 with TRBJ2-2; TRBD2 matches at 7 bases. V lost 5 bases and J lost 3; bases outside the gene matches: 18. Per germline, CDR1 SGHAT and CDR2 FQNNGV. The length of the CDR3 is 19 residues. For the CDR3, the DNA is TGTGCCAGCAGCCACCCCGGCCTCGGAGCGGGACCCGACACCGGGGAGCTGTTTTTT. Translating it yields CASSHPGLGAGPDTGELFF. The full variable domain, with the rest looked up from reference TRBV11-2 and TRBJ2-2, is EAGVAQSPRYKIIEKRQSVAFWCNPISGHATLYWYQQILGQGPKLLIQFQNNGVVDDSQLPKDRFSAERLKGVDSTLKIQPAKLEDSAVYLCASSHPGLGAGPDTGELFFGEGSRLTVL.

The genes are TRBV29-1 and TRBJ1-2; 8 bases match TRBD1. The CDR3 spans 13 residues. CDR1 is SQVTM, CDR2 ANQGSEA, per germline. The V and J ends lost 3 bases and 4 bases, in that order; junction bases with no gene match: 4. The CDR3 sequence is CSVDRGLGYGYTF. CDR3 coding DNA: TGCAGCGTTGACAGGGGGCTCGGCTATGGCTACACCTTC.

This clonotype has ten or more counts. The chain recombines TRBV24-1 with TRBJ2-1; D is undetermined. The CDR3 covers 13 residues. In germline, CDR1 is KGHDR, CDR2 SFDVKD. Between the trimmed V and J ends, which lost 5 bases and 5 bases, there was a span of 9 bases. The CDR3 is CATSVGSNNEQFF. For the CDR3, the DNA is TGTGCCACCAGTGTGGGGTCTAACAATGAGCAGTTCTTC.

This clonotype appeared many times. The J gene is TRBJ2-3, the V gene TRBV12-3 or TRBV12-4, with D perhaps being TRBD1 or TRBD2 (5 bases each). V was pared by 5 bases and J by 2 bases, with 14 bases between. The CDR3 runs 15 residues. CDR3 in DNA: TGTGCCAGCAGTCCGGTCGGGGCCTTCACAGATACGCAGTATTTT. It specifies CASSPVGAFTDTQYF.

This clonotype turned up a few times. The chain links TRBV20-1 to TRBJ2-1, with TRBD2 identical over 9 bases. CDR1 and CDR2 (germline): DFQATT, SNEGSKA (reference sequence). Trimming at V came to 0 bases and at J to 7 bases, leaving 7 bases not matched to a gene. The CDR3 extends over 15 amino acids. CDR3 residues: CSARDISGRRNEQFF. As DNA, the CDR3 is TGCAGTGCTAGAGATATAAGCGGGAGGAGGAATGAGCAGTTCTTC.

The table lists this clonotype with a few counts. The chain links TRBV30 to TRBJ2-3; D call uncertain. Germline V gene lookup returns CDR1 GTSNPN and CDR2 SVGIG (reference sequence). V was clipped by 4 bases and J by 1 base, with 12 bases between them. The CDR3 length is 14 residues. CDR3 DNA sequence: TGTGCCTGGAATTCTAGGTGGGGCACAGATACGCAGTATTTT. It encodes CAWNSRWGTDTQYF.

The chain employs TRBV20-1 and TRBJ1-1; maybe TRBD1 (5 bases). This CDR3 is built from 15 residues. V was pared by 6 bases and J by 0 bases, with 17 bases between. The germline V gene has CDR1 DFQATT and CDR2 SNEGSKA (reference sequence). The CDR3, as DNA: TGCAGTGCCGAATTATTGGGGGTGATGAACACTGAAGCTTTCTTT. Its translation is CSAELLGVMNTEAFF.

In this sample, this clonotype turned up a few times. The genes are TRBV19 and TRBJ2-3; 10 positions match TRBD1. This CDR3 is built from 15 residues. Trimming took 3 bases from V and 4 from J; bases not matched to a gene: 4. Germline V gene data show CDR1 as LNHDA and CDR2 as SQIVND (reference sequence). CDR3 bases: TGTGCCAGTAGTATTGGGACAGGGGTGGCAGATACGCAGTATTTT. Protein product: CASSIGTGVADTQYF.

The genes are TRBV11-3 and TRBJ2-3; D not certain. In germline, CDR1 is SGHNT, CDR2 YENEEA. V was trimmed by 2 bases and J by 5 bases, leaving 11 bases between them. The CDR3 runs to 14 residues. The chain's CDR3 is CASSLRLTEDTQYF. The CDR3 DNA reads TGTGCCAGCAGCTTACGGCTGACTGAAGATACGCAGTATTTT.

The chain recombines TRBV7-9 with TRBJ2-3, with D uncertain. This CDR3 has 14 residues. V was clipped by 2 bases and J by 0 bases, with 6 bases between them. Germline-derived CDR1 and CDR2 are SEHNR and FQNEAQ (reference sequence). CDR3 nucleotides: TGTGCCAGCAGCTTATGGTCTAGCACAGATACGCAGTATTTT. Residues: CASSLWSSTDTQYF.

In this sample, this clonotype turned up many times. The chain carries TRBV6-1 and TRBJ2-4; TRBD1 matches 7 bases. The V gene's germline CDR1 is MNHNS and CDR2 SASEGT. The CDR3 is made up of 15 amino acids. The ends lost 7 bases at V and 1 base at J; junction bases unmatched: 7. The CDR3 DNA sequence: TGTGCCAGCACCGAGGGGGCTTGGGCCAAAAACATTCAGTACTTC. Translating it yields CASTEGAWAKNIQYF.

V gene TRBV30 combines with J gene TRBJ1-6; maybe TRBD1 (5 bases). V was cut by 3 bases and J by 7 bases, with 16 bases left in between. The CDR3 totals 15 residues. CDR1 is GTSNPN and CDR2 is SVGIG in the germline V gene (reference sequence). CDR3 loop: CAWRGRGASNSPLHF. In nucleotides, the CDR3 is TGTGCCTGGAGGGGACGTGGGGCAAGCAATTCACCCCTCCACTTT.

The table lists this clonotype with a few counts. The chain links TRBV9 to TRBJ2-1; 14 bases line up with TRBD2. Germline CDR1 SGDLS, CDR2 YYNGEE. The CDR3 is 16 residues long. The ends lost 4 bases at V and 7 bases at J; junction bases unmatched: 7. The CDR3 spells CASSFTRTSGGNEQFF. For the CDR3, the DNA is TGTGCCAGCAGCTTCACCCGGACTAGCGGGGGGAATGAGCAGTTCTTC.

This clonotype was detected a few times. The rearrangement uses TRBV6-6 and TRBJ2-7; D is possibly TRBD1 (6 bases). Germline V gene sequence: CDR1 MNHNY, CDR2 SVGAGI (reference sequence). V dropped 7 bases and J dropped 2 bases, with 12 bases sitting between them. CDR3 length equals 13 residues. CDR3 amino acids: CASTYRDAYEQYF. The CDR3 DNA is TGTGCCAGCACCTACAGGGACGCCTACGAGCAGTACTTC.

This clonotype was observed at least ten times. DNA of the CDR3: TGCAGTGCTAGAGATCTTTTGAAGGATGGCTACACCTTC. Its protein product is CSARDLLKDGYTF. This chain uses TRBV20-1 with TRBJ1-2; D unclear. CDR1 and CDR2 from the germline V gene are DFQATT and SNEGSKA (reference sequence). Deletions cut 0 bases from V and 6 bases from J, with 11 bases between. The CDR3 is 13 residues long.

This clonotype was detected ten times or more. The rearrangement links TRBV18 to TRBJ2-3; no firm D call. The CDR3 totals 11 residues. Germline V lookup: CDR1 KGHSH, CDR2 LQKENI. With 5 bases removed from V and 6 bases from J, the gap between germline ends came to 6 bases. DNA of the CDR3: TGTGCCAGCTCAGGCTCGGATACGCAGTATTTT. This translates into CASSGSDTQYF.

This clonotype was picked up many times. This sequence joins TRBV12-5 and TRBJ1-4; the match to TRBD1 covers 7 bases. Trimming took 2 bases from V and 7 from J; bases not matched to a gene: 4. The CDR3 loop spans 14 amino acids. The germline gives CDR1 LGHNT, CDR2 FRNRAP. CDR3 in amino acids: CASGLWQGGEKLFF. DNA of the CDR3: TGTGCTAGTGGTTTGTGGCAGGGGGGTGAAAAACTGTTTTTT.

In its sample, this clonotype was seen many times. The chain links TRBV7-2 to TRBJ2-1; D is ambiguous. The V end was cut by 2 bases, the J end by 13 bases, with 21 bases between. Germline values: CDR1 SGHTA, CDR2 FQGNSA. The length of the CDR3 is 15 residues. Here the CDR3 DNA reads TGTGCCAGCAGCTTATCGCCGATCGTGGTTGGGGAACAGTTCTTC. Protein sequence: CASSLSPIVVGEQFF.

The chain is built from TRBV7-9 and TRBJ2-7; D perhaps matches TRBD1 (6 bases). CDR1 is SEHNR and CDR2 is FQNEAQ in the germline V gene (reference sequence). V was trimmed by 7 bases and J by 5 bases, leaving 18 bases between them. This CDR3 spans 14 amino acids. The CDR3 spells CASMPWDTQDEQYF. The CDR3 bases are TGTGCCAGCATGCCTTGGGACACCCAGGACGAGCAGTACTTC. Supplemented by reference TRBV7-9 and TRBJ2-7, the full variable domain reads DTGVSQNPRHKITKRGQNVTFRCDPISEHNRLYWYRQTLGQGPEFLTYFQNEAQLEKSRLLSDRFSAERPKGSFSTLEIQRTEQGDSAMYLCASMPWDTQDEQYFGPGTRLTVT.

This clonotype was detected ten times or more. The chain combines TRBV10-3 with TRBJ2-7, with D tentatively TRBD2 (7 bases). With 0 bases removed from V and 7 bases from J, the gap between germline ends came to 16 bases. CDR1 ENHRY and CDR2 SYGVKD come from the germline V gene. CDR3 length equals 15 residues. The CDR3 bases are TGTGCCATCAGTGAGTCTGGGGGGGGGCGAGGAGAGCAGTACTTC. It translates to CAISESGGGRGEQYF.